What follows are 21 T cell receptor beta chains derived from one specimen sequenced in a study of blood T cell repertoires in COVID-19. Assay used: immunoSEQ multiplex PCR; TCRdb lists only in-frame clones, some missing. The sample lists about 100,000 clones; about 90% were seen once. Material for sequencing was peripheral blood. Receptors were obtained from a man aged 50-60 years with acute or convalescent COVID-19.

The V gene is TRBV19, the J gene TRBJ2-2; perhaps TRBD1 as D (5 bases). V was clipped by 6 bases and J by 0 bases, with 14 bases between them. The CDR3 runs 16 residues. The germline V gene encodes CDR1 LNHDA and CDR2 SQIVND (reference sequence). DNA for the CDR3: TGTGCCAGTAGGGGCCGAAGGGGCTCGAACACCGGGGAGCTGTTTTTT. This sequence encodes CASRGRRGSNTGELFF.

The J gene is TRBJ2-2, the V gene TRBV4-1; the match to TRBD2 covers 7 bases. Germline values: CDR1 MGHRA, CDR2 YSYEKL. This CDR3 comprises 17 residues. Unmatched junction bases numbered 9, after V lost 5 bases and J lost 0 bases. Here the CDR3 reads CASSFEGAGANTGELFF. Here the CDR3 DNA reads TGCGCCAGCAGCTTCGAAGGGGCGGGGGCGAACACCGGGGAGCTGTTTTTT.

The V and J genes are TRBV19 and TRBJ2-7, with D tentatively TRBD1 (6 bases). The CDR3 length is 15 residues. The V end was cut by 3 bases, the J end by 3 bases, with 15 bases between. Germline V lookup: CDR1 LNHDA, CDR2 SQIVND (reference sequence). The CDR3 DNA reads TGTGCCAGTAGTATGTGGGGCAGGGGATACTACGAGCAGTACTTC. It translates to CASSMWGRGYYEQYF.

The chain couples TRBV5-1 to TRBJ1-2, with TRBD1 matching over 12 bases. Germline trimming cut 5 bases from V and 2 bases from J; bases unmatched to any gene: 13. The CDR3 has 18 amino acids. CDR1 is SGHRS, CDR2 YFSETQ, per germline. The CDR3: CASSLLGGQGAGNYGYTF. The CDR3 nucleotides read TGCGCCAGCAGTCTGCTGGGGGGACAGGGGGCAGGGAACTATGGCTACACCTTC.

V gene TRBV5-1 combines with J gene TRBJ1-1; D is unclear. The CDR3 consists of 14 residues. CDR1 is SGHRS and CDR2 is YFSETQ in the germline V gene. Trimming left V 4 bases short and J 1 base short, with 11 bases between. CDR3 protein: CASSPWPGNTEAFF. The CDR3 region has the DNA TGCGCCAGCAGCCCCTGGCCAGGGAACACTGAAGCTTTCTTT.

V and J are TRBV29-1 and TRBJ2-1, with 10 bases identical to TRBD2. V shed 2 bases and J 7 bases; nucleotides not matched to a gene: 5. The V gene's germline CDR1 is SQVTM and CDR2 ANQGSEA. The CDR3 totals 14 residues. The CDR3 bases are TGCAGCGTTGAAACTAGCGGGGCTTGGAATGAGCAGTTCTTC. Its protein product is CSVETSGAWNEQFF.

Details on this clone: Other nucleotide sequences from this sample produce the same CDR3. The rearrangement links TRBV6-2 or TRBV6-3 to TRBJ1-5, with a weak D call TRBD1 (5 bases). The CDR3 spans 14 residues. V dropped 2 bases and J dropped 3 bases, with 8 bases sitting between them. CDR1 is MNHEY and CDR2 is SVGEGT in the germline V gene. In nucleotides, the CDR3 is TGTGCCAGCAGTTACGACAGTCTCAATCAGCCCCAGCATTTT. This gives the protein CASSYDSLNQPQHF.

The V gene is TRBV5-4, the J gene TRBJ2-7; 7 bases match TRBD2. Looked up from germline, CDR1 is SGHNT and CDR2 is YYREEE (reference sequence). Losses at the gene ends were 0 bases for V and 3 bases for J; bases not matched to a gene: 6. This CDR3 region has 15 residues. This chain's CDR3 is CASSLGAGSHYEQYF. The DNA for the CDR3 is TGTGCCAGCAGCTTGGGAGCGGGGTCGCACTACGAGCAGTACTTC.

There are a few counts of this clone. This chain uses TRBV7-9 with TRBJ1-3; 7 positions agree with TRBD1. CDR3 size: 16 residues. Germline V gene data show CDR1 as SEHNR and CDR2 as FQNEAQ (reference sequence). Trimming removed 5 bases from V and 2 bases from J; junction bases left unmatched: 9. CDR3 sequence: CASSGTRTGPGNTIYF. CDR3 coding DNA: TGTGCCAGCAGCGGGACCCGGACAGGTCCTGGAAACACCATATATTTT.

This clone appeared a single time. This chain links TRBV27 with TRBJ1-5, with a tentative D call TRBD1 (6 bases). The V gene lost 7 bases and the J gene lost 6 bases, with 25 bases spanning the gap. There are 17 residues in the CDR3. CDR1 is MNHEY and CDR2 is SMNVEV in the germline V gene (reference sequence). This CDR3 is CASTLIGGVGAAQPQHF. CDR3 nucleotides: TGTGCCAGCACCCTTATTGGGGGAGTGGGGGCCGCTCAGCCCCAGCATTTT.

This rearrangement joins TRBV5-6 to TRBJ2-3; 7 bases map to TRBD1. The CDR3 consists of 16 residues. Germline V gene lookup returns CDR1 SGHDT and CDR2 YYEEEE. V shed 5 bases, J shed 7 bases, and the junction held 16 bases outside the gene matches. CDR3 protein: CASSRWETGIANTQYF. The CDR3 nucleotides read TGTGCCAGCAGTAGGTGGGAGACAGGGATTGCGAATACGCAGTATTTT. Looking up the rest from reference TRBV5-6 and TRBJ2-3 gives the full variable domain: DAGVTQSPTHLIKTRGQQVTLRCSPKSGHDTVSWYQQALGQGPQFIFQYYEEEERQRGNFPDRFSGHQFPNYSSELNVNALLLGDSALYLCASSRWETGIANTQYFGPGTRLTVL.

The chain recombines TRBV2 with TRBJ1-4; D might be TRBD1 (6 bases). The CDR3 spans 15 residues. Germline V gene lookup returns CDR1 SNHLY and CDR2 FYNNEI. V gave up 7 bases and J gave up 2 bases, with 14 bases separating them. CDR3 protein: CASTPQGSTNEKLFF. The CDR3 nucleotides read TGTGCCAGCACTCCCCAGGGGTCGACTAATGAAAAACTGTTTTTT.

The J gene is TRBJ1-4, the V gene TRBV5-1, with no clear D. The CDR3 contains 13 residues. Trimming left V 1 base short and J 8 bases short, with 9 bases between. The germline gives CDR1 SGHRS, CDR2 YFSETQ. The CDR3 bases are TGCGCCAGCAGCTTGAATGGGCAGGAAAAACTGTTTTTT. Encoded protein: CASSLNGQEKLFF.

In this sample, this clone turned up once. The V call is TRBV7-2, the J call TRBJ2-7, with 10 nucleotides matching TRBD1. This CDR3 contains 15 residues. The trim removed 5 bases at V and 0 bases at J, leaving 4 bases unmatched. The V gene's germline CDR1 is SGHTA and CDR2 FQGNSA. The CDR3 loop reads CASSIDRGLSYEQYF. CDR3 bases: TGTGCCAGCAGCATCGACAGGGGGCTCTCCTACGAGCAGTACTTC.

This chain connects TRBV11-2 to TRBJ1-5; D is unclear. Germline-derived CDR1 and CDR2 are SGHAT and FQNNGV. V gave up 0 bases and J gave up 2 bases, with 8 bases separating them. CDR3 size: 15 residues. The CDR3 protein is CASSLDWSRNQPQHF. The DNA of the CDR3 is TGTGCCAGCAGCTTAGATTGGAGCCGCAATCAGCCCCAGCATTTT.

The chain employs TRBV19 and TRBJ1-6; 8 nucleotides agree with TRBD1. CDR3 length: 14 residues. After removal of 7 bases from V and 6 bases from J, the junction contained 5 bases not matched to a gene. Germline-derived CDR1 and CDR2 are LNHDA and SQIVND (reference sequence). CDR3 protein: CASTPGGVNSPLHF. In nucleotides, the CDR3 is TGTGCCAGTACCCCAGGGGGCGTTAATTCACCCCTCCACTTT.

This clone is a singleton in its sample. The chain links TRBV6-5 to TRBJ2-7, with 7 bases matching TRBD1. The germline V gene has CDR1 MNHEY and CDR2 SVGAGI. The junction had 5 bases not matched to a gene; V was cut back by 9 bases and J by 3 bases. This CDR3 spans 12 amino acids. The CDR3 nucleotides are TGTGCCAGTAAGACAGGGAGCTACGAGCAGTACTTC. Translated, it gives CASKTGSYEQYF.

The chain combines TRBV19 with TRBJ1-5; D gene uncertain. The germline V gene encodes CDR1 LNHDA and CDR2 SQIVND (reference sequence). CDR3 length: 15 amino acids. V lost 5 bases and J 0 bases, leaving 11 bases between the germline ends. DNA for the CDR3: TGTGCCAGTAGTGGGCAGAAGATTAGCAATCAGCCCCAGCATTTT. Translated: CASSGQKISNQPQHF.

The V gene is TRBV18, the J gene TRBJ2-3, with D hard to call. The CDR3 is 12 residues long. Germline CDR1 reads KGHSH; CDR2 reads LQKENI. Trimming took 6 bases from V and 1 from J, leaving 5 bases between them. The CDR3 is CASSLRTDTQYF. The DNA for the CDR3 is TGTGCCAGCTCCCTTCGCACAGATACGCAGTATTTT.

V and J are TRBV6-5 and TRBJ2-7, with a tentative D call TRBD2 (6 bases). With 6 bases removed from V and 7 bases from J, the gap between germline ends came to 13 bases. Germline V CDR1 and CDR2: MNHEY, SVGAGI. This CDR3 spans 12 amino acids. The DNA of the CDR3 is TGTGCCAGCAGGGCGGGGAGCCCTGAGCAGTACTTC. Residues: CASRAGSPEQYF.

Written as DNA, the CDR3 is TGTGCCAGCAGTGATACAGGGATGGGTAGGGAGACCCAGTACTTC. This codes for CASSDTGMGRETQYF. V and J are TRBV9 and TRBJ2-5; TRBD1 is a possible D gene (6 bases). Germline CDR1 and CDR2: SGDLS and YYNGEE. The CDR3 is 15 amino acids. V dropped 5 bases and J dropped 5 bases, with 19 bases sitting between them.